Presented here are 20 T cell receptor beta chains from one specimen sequenced in a study of blood T cell repertoires in COVID-19. TCRdb keeps only in-frame clones here, not all; method: immunoSEQ multiplex PCR. The sample holds 150,000 or so clones, roughly 80% seen once. The source material was peripheral blood. All receptors derive from a woman aged 70-85 years with COVID-19, enrolled during active disease.

This chain links TRBV25-1 with TRBJ1-2, with 8 nucleotides matching TRBD1. The CDR3 has 14 amino acids. The germline V gene has CDR1 MGHDK and CDR2 SYGVNS. V lost 1 base to trimming and J lost 7 bases; unmatched junction nucleotides: 5. CDR3 nucleotides: TGTGCCAGCAGTGAATTCGGACAGGGACTTGGCTACACCTTC. Translating gives CASSEFGQGLGYTF.

This chain uses TRBV3-1 (or the pseudogene TRBV3-2) with TRBJ1-2; D ambiguous. Trimming pared 2 bases from V and 8 bases from J, leaving 12 bases between. CDR1 LGHDT and CDR2 YNNKEL come from the germline V gene (reference sequence). The CDR3 runs to 13 residues. CDR3 DNA: TGTGCCAGCAGCCAAACTTCTACGGGGGGCTACACCTTC. This codes for CASSQTSTGGYTF.

The chain recombines TRBV5-4 with TRBJ1-6, with D possibly being TRBD1 (5 bases). V was shortened by 1 base and J by 6 bases, with 8 bases between the two germline ends. CDR3 size: 14 residues. CDR1 and CDR2 from the germline V gene are SGHNT and YYREEE (reference sequence). The DNA of the CDR3 is TGTGCCAGCAGCTTGTCAAGGGGTAATTCACCCCTCCACTTT. This gives the protein CASSLSRGNSPLHF.

J is TRBJ1-1 and V is TRBV3-1 (or the pseudogene TRBV3-2); TRBD1 might be the D (5 bases). Germline assignment: CDR1 LGHDT and CDR2 YNNKEL (reference sequence). The germline V and J ends were trimmed by 4 bases and 7 bases, with 13 bases remaining between them. The CDR3 is made up of 13 amino acids. The CDR3 DNA reads TGTGCCAGCAGCCGGGGACTGGGTAGTGAAGCTTTCTTT. Protein product: CASSRGLGSEAFF.

V is TRBV3-1 (or the pseudogene TRBV3-2) and J is TRBJ1-1; TRBD1 is a possible D gene (5 bases). The CDR3 has 14 amino acids. The V end was cut by 8 bases, the J end by 2 bases, with 15 bases between. Germline lookup yields CDR1 LGHDT and CDR2 YNNKEL (reference sequence). DNA for the CDR3: TGTGCCAGCCACAGGACGGATACTAACACTGAAGCTTTCTTT. This codes for CASHRTDTNTEAFF.

The chain couples TRBV6-6 to TRBJ1-5; D uncertain. Germline CDR1 MNHNY, CDR2 SVGAGI (reference sequence). The CDR3 is made up of 13 amino acids. The germline V and J ends were trimmed by 0 bases and 5 bases, with 5 bases remaining between them. CDR3 sequence reads: CASSYSVDQPQHF. The CDR3 bases are TGTGCCAGCAGTTACTCGGTAGATCAGCCCCAGCATTTT.

V is TRBV28 and J is TRBJ2-7; D may be TRBD2 (5 bases). From germline, CDR1 is MDHEN and CDR2 SYDVKM. The CDR3 loop spans 13 amino acids. Trimming removed 5 bases at V and 6 bases at J, with 14 bases between. Here the CDR3 reads CASSPGRLAEQYF. Written as DNA, the CDR3 is TGTGCCAGCAGTCCCGGACGGCTAGCCGAGCAGTACTTC.

This clone was picked up one time. The rearrangement links TRBV9 to TRBJ1-3; a weak D match, TRBD1 (5 bases). Germline V gene data show CDR1 as SGDLS and CDR2 as YYNGEE. V was trimmed by 4 bases and J by 1 base, leaving 18 bases between them. CDR3 length equals 17 residues. The chain's CDR3 is CASSPRAGLDSGNTIYF. CDR3 in DNA: TGTGCCAGCAGCCCTCGGGCGGGGCTGGATTCTGGAAACACCATATATTTT. Full variable domain (missing parts from reference TRBV9 and TRBJ1-3): DSGVTQTPKHLITATGQRVTLRCSPRSGDLSVYWYQQSLDQGLQFLIQYYNGEERAKGNILERFSAQQFPDLHSELNLSSLELGDSALYFCASSPRAGLDSGNTIYFGEGSWLTVV.

The rearrangement uses TRBV3-1 (or the pseudogene TRBV3-2) and TRBJ1-1; D is perhaps TRBD1 (5 bases). Germline V gene sequence: CDR1 LGHDT, CDR2 YNNKEL (reference sequence). The CDR3 is 13 amino acids. Trimming took 4 bases from V and 1 from J, leaving 7 bases between them. The CDR3 region has the DNA TGTGCCAGCAGCCCCGGACAGAACACTGAAGCTTTCTTT. This gives the protein CASSPGQNTEAFF.

The V gene is TRBV2, the J gene TRBJ1-2, with D unclear. Deletions cut 7 bases from V and 0 bases from J, with 12 bases between. This CDR3 is built from 14 residues. CDR1 and CDR2 from the germline V gene are SNHLY and FYNNEI. CDR3 sequence (DNA): TGTGCCAGCACCCGGGATACCTCTAACTATGGCTACACCTTC. It translates to CASTRDTSNYGYTF.

The chain carries TRBV5-1 and TRBJ2-7; 10 positions match TRBD2. With V trimmed by 5 bases and J by 3 bases, 8 bases remained unmatched. The CDR3 consists of 15 residues. Germline-derived CDR1 and CDR2 are SGHRS and YFSETQ. The CDR3 DNA follows: TGCGCCAGCAGGGAGGAACTAGCGGGGAGCTACGAGCAGTACTTC. Translation: CASREELAGSYEQYF.

The V gene is TRBV6-6, the J gene TRBJ2-1; 13 bases align to TRBD2. Germline V gives CDR1 MNHNY, CDR2 SVGAGI (reference sequence). The CDR3 consists of 15 residues. Unmatched junction bases numbered 2, after V lost 5 bases and J lost 4 bases. This chain's CDR3 is CASSRTSGRYNEQFF. The CDR3 DNA follows: TGTGCCAGCAGTAGGACTAGCGGGAGATACAATGAGCAGTTCTTC.

The gene calls are TRBV5-5 and TRBJ1-1, with 7 positions matching TRBD1. Per the germline V gene, CDR1 is SGHKS and CDR2 is YYEKEE (reference sequence). This CDR3 has 15 amino acids. J lost 5 bases, V lost 0 bases, and 7 bases had no gene match. The CDR3 DNA reads as TGTGCCAGCAGCTTGGCAGTGACAGGGCTTACTGAAGCTTTCTTT. Translating it yields CASSLAVTGLTEAFF.

The V and J genes are TRBV15 and TRBJ2-5; D perhaps matches TRBD2 (6 bases). Germline CDR1 LNHNV, CDR2 YYDKDF (reference sequence). The CDR3 loop spans 16 amino acids. Trimming left V 3 bases short and J 1 base short, with 15 bases between. The CDR3 spells CATSSQARGLQETQYF. As DNA, the CDR3 is TGTGCCACCAGCAGTCAAGCGCGGGGACTCCAAGAGACCCAGTACTTC.

V and J are TRBV7-2 and TRBJ1-5; D unresolved. From germline, CDR1 is SGHTA and CDR2 FQGNSA. The CDR3 is 13 residues long. Trimming removed 2 bases from V and 7 bases from J, with 9 bases in between. CDR3 amino acids: CASSLSTLQPQHF. The CDR3 region has the DNA TGTGCCAGCAGCTTAAGTACTCTACAGCCCCAGCATTTT.

V gene TRBV5-4 combines with J gene TRBJ2-7; 14 bases align to TRBD2. V was pared by 4 bases and J by 6 bases, with 6 bases of the junction left unmatched. Germline CDR1 is SGHNT and CDR2 is YYREEE (reference sequence). CDR3 length equals 15 residues. The CDR3 region is CASSLDGLAGGEQYF. CDR3 nucleotide sequence: TGTGCCAGCAGCCTAGACGGACTAGCGGGGGGCGAGCAGTACTTC.

The chain carries TRBV10-3 and TRBJ2-2; the D gene is possibly TRBD2 (5 bases). The length of the CDR3 is 17 residues. Germline CDR1 ENHRY, CDR2 SYGVKD. V was cut by 2 bases and J by 6 bases, with 19 bases left in between. The CDR3 is CAISETHAERGAGELFF. The CDR3 nucleotides read TGTGCCATCAGTGAGACTCACGCGGAACGGGGAGCCGGGGAGCTGTTTTTT.

This clone was counted a few times. The CDR3 region is CASSEVAGGIYEQYF. In nucleotides, the CDR3 is TGTGCCAGCAGTGAAGTTGCGGGGGGGATCTACGAGCAGTACTTC. V and J are TRBV6-1 and TRBJ2-7; 9 bases are a match to TRBD2. In germline, CDR1 is MNHNS, CDR2 SASEGT. This CDR3 is built from 15 residues. The V gene end was trimmed by 1 base and the J gene end by 3 bases; junction bases not matched to a gene: 4.

The chain has TRBV7-2 and TRBJ1-5; TRBD1 matches at 11 bases. The CDR3 has 16 amino acids. Germline values: CDR1 SGHTA, CDR2 FQGNSA. Trimming removed 4 bases from V and 6 bases from J; junction bases left unmatched: 8. Written as DNA, the CDR3 is TGTGCCAGCAGCTGGGGGACAGGGGGAGATAGTCAGCCCCAGCATTTT. It specifies CASSWGTGGDSQPQHF.

The genes are TRBV3-1 (or the pseudogene TRBV3-2) and TRBJ2-5; the match to TRBD1 covers 7 bases. There are 12 residues in the CDR3. CDR1 and CDR2 (germline): LGHDT, YNNKEL (reference sequence). The junction had 3 bases not matched to a gene; V was cut back by 6 bases and J by 5 bases. CDR3 sequence (DNA): TGTGCCAGCAGGACGACAGGGGAGACCCAGTACTTC. Its protein product is CASRTTGETQYF.